The clone carrying this T cell receptor beta chain has a handful of counts. The data were obtained in a study of blood T cell repertoires in COVID-19. In the study overall: The study drew acute and convalescent COVID-19 samples from the United States, Italy and Spain. PBMCs, B-cell-depleted T cells, or T cells were the source of the cDNA or gDNA that made up the material.

As handled by the study authors: Amplification with reference gene primers provided the estimates of nucleated cell counts. This table comes from immunoSEQ multiplex PCR, and its TCRdb copy is limited to in-frame clones, with some not included. V, J and clone size were drawn from that table, and D and trimming were deduced from the DNA. Of over 150,000 clones listed, 80% to 90% are singletons. Sequences were obtained from peripheral blood. This clonotype was sampled from a man aged 50-59 years with active or convalescent COVID-19.

The CDR3 DNA sequence: TGTGCCAGCAGCCAGGGACTAGCCGGCGGGGAGCTGTTTTTT. Translated, it gives CASSQGLAGGELFF. The chain links TRBV3-1 (or the pseudogene TRBV3-2) to TRBJ2-2; TRBD2 matches at 9 bases. The CDR3 is made up of 14 amino acids. Unmatched junction bases numbered 3, after V lost 3 bases and J lost 7 bases. CDR1 and CDR2 from the germline V gene are LGHDT and YNNKEL (reference sequence).